The 7 T cell receptor beta chains reported below all come from one sample, sequenced in a study of control samples from healthy donors and cancer patients. Repertoires were generated with immunoSEQ multiplex PCR, while TCRdb's copy carries only in-frame clones and drops some. The table includes about 17,000 clones, roughly nine tenths detected once. The sequencing input was PBMCs. The receptors here all came from a man in his sixties with head and neck cancer.

The chain joins TRBV5-1 to TRBJ1-1; 9 nucleotides align to TRBD1. V gave up 2 bases and J gave up 3 bases; unmatched junction bases: 2. Per the germline V gene, CDR1 is SGHRS and CDR2 is YFSETQ. This CDR3 contains 14 residues. The CDR3 reads CASSLQGAYTEAFF. The DNA of the CDR3 is TGCGCCAGCAGCTTACAGGGGGCATACACTGAAGCTTTCTTT.

V and J are TRBV27 and TRBJ2-7, with 8 bases lining up with TRBD2. The CDR3 is 15 amino acids. Looked up from germline, CDR1 is MNHEY and CDR2 is SMNVEV (reference sequence). The trim removed 5 bases at V and 6 bases at J, leaving 12 bases unmatched. CDR3 sequence (DNA): TGTGCCAGCAGTGAATCGGGCGCGGGAGGCTTCGAGCAGTACTTC. Translation gives CASSESGAGGFEQYF.

This chain connects TRBV2 to TRBJ2-2, with 8 bases that match TRBD1. With V trimmed by 6 bases and J by 4 bases, 1 base remained unmatched. This CDR3 comprises 13 residues. CDR1 and CDR2 (germline): SNHLY, FYNNEI. In DNA form, the CDR3 reads TGTGCCAGCAGGGGGACAGGCACCGGGGAGCTGTTTTTT. Its protein is CASRGTGTGELFF.

On this clone itself: The junction and the germline gene differ at one end; a read error may be behind it. This sample includes further DNA sequences coding for the same CDR3. The chain employs TRBV3-1 (or the pseudogene TRBV3-2) and TRBJ1-2, with 9 bases lining up with TRBD1. Per the germline V gene, CDR1 is LGHDT and CDR2 is YNNKEL (reference sequence). This CDR3 spans 17 amino acids. The CDR3 region has the DNA TGTGCCAGTAGCCAAGGGGGCCCGGGACAGGGTATAAGGGGCTACACCTTC. It translates to CASSQGGPGQGIRGYTF.

CDR3 DNA: TGTGCCAGCAGTACCCTCGGGGGCACTGAAGCTTTCTTT. Protein sequence: CASSTLGGTEAFF. J is TRBJ1-1 and V is TRBV5-5; possible D gene TRBD1, 5 bases. The V end was cut by 5 bases, the J end by 4 bases, with 12 bases between. This CDR3 has 13 amino acids. Germline assignment: CDR1 SGHKS and CDR2 YYEKEE (reference sequence).

In this sample, this clone turned up once. CDR3 nucleotide sequence: TGTGCCAGCAGCAGCGGGGAGCAGCCCCAGCATTTT. This sequence encodes CASSSGEQPQHF. This chain links TRBV7-6 with TRBJ1-5; the D is unclear. Trimming took 5 bases from V and 7 from J, leaving 9 bases between them. The V gene's germline CDR1 is SGHVS and CDR2 FNYEAQ. The CDR3 runs 12 residues.

The rearrangement joins TRBV5-5 to TRBJ2-2; 7 bases align to TRBD1. The CDR3 has 12 amino acids. Trimming at V came to 3 bases and at J to 7 bases, leaving 0 bases not matched to a gene. Germline V gene sequence: CDR1 SGHKS, CDR2 YYEKEE (reference sequence). The CDR3 here is CASSWTGGELFF. As DNA, the CDR3 is TGTGCCAGCAGCTGGACAGGCGGGGAGCTGTTTTTT.